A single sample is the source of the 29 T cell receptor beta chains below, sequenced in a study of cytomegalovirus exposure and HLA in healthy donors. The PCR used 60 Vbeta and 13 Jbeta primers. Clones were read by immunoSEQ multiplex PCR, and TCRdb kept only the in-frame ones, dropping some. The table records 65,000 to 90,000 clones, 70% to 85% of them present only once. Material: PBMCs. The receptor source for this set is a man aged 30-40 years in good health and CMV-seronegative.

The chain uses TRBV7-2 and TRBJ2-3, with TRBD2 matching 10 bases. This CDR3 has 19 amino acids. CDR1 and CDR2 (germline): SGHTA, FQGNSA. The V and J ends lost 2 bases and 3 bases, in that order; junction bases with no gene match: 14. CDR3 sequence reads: CASSLKYGVAGGLTDTQYF. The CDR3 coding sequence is TGTGCCAGCAGCTTAAAGTATGGAGTAGCGGGAGGTTTGACAGATACGCAGTATTTT.

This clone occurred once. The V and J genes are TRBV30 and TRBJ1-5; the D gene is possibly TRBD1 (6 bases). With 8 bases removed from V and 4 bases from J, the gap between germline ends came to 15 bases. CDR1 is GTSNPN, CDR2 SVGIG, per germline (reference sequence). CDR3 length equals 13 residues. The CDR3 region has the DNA TGTGCCGTTACCAGGGGACCAAATCAGCCCCAGCATTTT. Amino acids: CAVTRGPNQPQHF.

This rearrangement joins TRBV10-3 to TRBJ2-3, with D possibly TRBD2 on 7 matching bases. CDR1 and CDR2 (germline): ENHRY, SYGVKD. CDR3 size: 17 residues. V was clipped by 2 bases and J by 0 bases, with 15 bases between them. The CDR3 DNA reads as TGTGCCATCAGTGAGGGGGGGGGACATACTAGCACAGATACGCAGTATTTT. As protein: CAISEGGGHTSTDTQYF.

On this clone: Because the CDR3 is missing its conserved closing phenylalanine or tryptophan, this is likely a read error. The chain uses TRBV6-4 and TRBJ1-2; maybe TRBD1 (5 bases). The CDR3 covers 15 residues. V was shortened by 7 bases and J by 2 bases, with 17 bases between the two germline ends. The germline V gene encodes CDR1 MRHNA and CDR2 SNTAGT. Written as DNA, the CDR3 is TGTGCCAGCAAAGTGGACCCCGGGGGAAACTATGGCTACACCCTC. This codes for CASKVDPGGNYGYTL.

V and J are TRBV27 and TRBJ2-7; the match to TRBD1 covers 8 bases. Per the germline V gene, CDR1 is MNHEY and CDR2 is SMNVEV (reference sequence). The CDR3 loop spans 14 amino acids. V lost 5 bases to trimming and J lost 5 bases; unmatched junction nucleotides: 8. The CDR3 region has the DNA TGTGCCAGCAGTGTGACAGGGGCATGGCACGAGCAGTACTTC. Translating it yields CASSVTGAWHEQYF.

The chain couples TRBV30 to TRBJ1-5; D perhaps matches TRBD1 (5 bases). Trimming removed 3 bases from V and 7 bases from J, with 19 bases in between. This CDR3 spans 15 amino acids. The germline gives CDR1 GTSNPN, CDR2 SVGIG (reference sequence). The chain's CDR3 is CAWSKTQVMGQPQHF. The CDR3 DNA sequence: TGTGCCTGGAGCAAAACACAGGTAATGGGCCAGCCCCAGCATTTT.

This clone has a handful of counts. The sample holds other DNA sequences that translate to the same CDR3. CDR3 bases: TGTGCCAGCAGCTTAGGCCCTAACAATGAGCAGTTCTTC. This gives the protein CASSLGPNNEQFF. The gene calls are TRBV7-2 and TRBJ2-1; no clear D gene. Trimming shortened V by 1 base and J by 5 bases, and 6 bases separated the two germline ends. Germline lookup yields CDR1 SGHTA and CDR2 FQGNSA. The CDR3 has 13 amino acids.

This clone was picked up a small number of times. The CDR3 coding sequence is TGTGCCAGCAGTGAGTTCGGCCAGGGCGGGGAGCTGTTTTTT. This sequence encodes CASSEFGQGGELFF. The rearrangement uses TRBV6-1 and TRBJ2-2; the D gene is possibly TRBD1 (5 bases). Germline V CDR1 and CDR2: MNHNS, SASEGT. CDR3 size: 14 residues. Trimming pared 3 bases from V and 7 bases from J, leaving 12 bases between.

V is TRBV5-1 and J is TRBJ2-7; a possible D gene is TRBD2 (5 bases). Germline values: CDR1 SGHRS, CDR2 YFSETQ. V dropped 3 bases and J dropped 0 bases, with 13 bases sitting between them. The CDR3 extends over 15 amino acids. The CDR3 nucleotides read TGCGCCAGCAGCTCCGGACTTGTGAGCTCCTACGAGCAGTACTTC. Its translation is CASSSGLVSSYEQYF.

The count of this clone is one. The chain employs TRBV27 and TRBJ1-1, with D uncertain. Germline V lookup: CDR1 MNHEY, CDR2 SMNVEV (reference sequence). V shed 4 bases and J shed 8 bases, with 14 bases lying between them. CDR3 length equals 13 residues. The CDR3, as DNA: TGTGCCAGCAGTTCCCATGGGCACAGAGAAGCTTTCTTT. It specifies CASSSHGHREAFF.

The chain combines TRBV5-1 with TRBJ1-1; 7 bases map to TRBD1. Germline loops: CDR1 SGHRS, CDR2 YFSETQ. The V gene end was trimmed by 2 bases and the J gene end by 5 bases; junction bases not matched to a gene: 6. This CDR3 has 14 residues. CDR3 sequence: CASSFGGGRTEAFF. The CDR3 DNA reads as TGCGCCAGCAGCTTTGGAGGGGGCAGGACTGAAGCTTTCTTT. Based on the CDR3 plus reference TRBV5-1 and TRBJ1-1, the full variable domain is KAGVTQTPRYLIKTRGQQVTLSCSPISGHRSVSWYQQTPGQGLQFLFEYFSETQRNKGNFPGRFSGRQFSNSRSEMNVSTLELGDSALYLCASSFGGGRTEAFFGQGTRLTVV.

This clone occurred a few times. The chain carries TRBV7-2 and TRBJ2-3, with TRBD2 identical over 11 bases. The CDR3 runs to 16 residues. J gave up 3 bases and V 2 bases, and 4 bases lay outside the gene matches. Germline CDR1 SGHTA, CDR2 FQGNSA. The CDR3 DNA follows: TGTGCCAGCAGCTTAAGAGCTAGCGGGAGGACAGATACGCAGTATTTT. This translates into CASSLRASGRTDTQYF. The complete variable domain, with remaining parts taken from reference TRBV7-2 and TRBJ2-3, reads GAGVSQSPSNKVTEKGKDVELRCDPISGHTALYWYRQSLGQGLEFLIYFQGNSAPDKSGLPSDRFSAERTGGSVSTLTIQRTQQEDSAVYLCASSLRASGRTDTQYFGPGTRLTVL.

The CDR3 nucleotides read TGTGCCAGCAGCTCGGGACTAGGATCATCGGATACGCAGTATTTT. This codes for CASSSGLGSSDTQYF. V and J are TRBV7-2 and TRBJ2-3, with 8 bases aligning to TRBD2. Losses at the gene ends were 4 bases for V and 6 bases for J; bases not matched to a gene: 9. The CDR3 is 15 amino acids. CDR1 is SGHTA and CDR2 is FQGNSA in the germline V gene.

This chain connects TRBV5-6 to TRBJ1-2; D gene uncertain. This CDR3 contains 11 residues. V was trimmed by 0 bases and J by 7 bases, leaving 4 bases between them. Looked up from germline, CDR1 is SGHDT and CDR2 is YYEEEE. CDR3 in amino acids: CASSLGAGYTF. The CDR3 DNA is TGTGCCAGCAGCTTGGGAGCTGGCTACACCTTC.

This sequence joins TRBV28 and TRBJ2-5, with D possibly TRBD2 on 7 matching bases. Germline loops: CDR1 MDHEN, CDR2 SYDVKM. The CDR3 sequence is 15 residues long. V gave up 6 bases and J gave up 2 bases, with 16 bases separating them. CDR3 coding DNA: TGTGCCAGCAGGGCGGCGGGGGCGCTTCAAGAGACCCAGTACTTC. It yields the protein CASRAAGALQETQYF. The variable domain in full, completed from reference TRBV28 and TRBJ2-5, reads DVKVTQSSRYLVKRTGEKVFLECVQDMDHENMFWYRQDPGLGLRLIYFSYDVKMKEKGDIPEGYSVSREKKERFSLILESASTNQTSMYLCASRAAGALQETQYFGPGTRLLVL.

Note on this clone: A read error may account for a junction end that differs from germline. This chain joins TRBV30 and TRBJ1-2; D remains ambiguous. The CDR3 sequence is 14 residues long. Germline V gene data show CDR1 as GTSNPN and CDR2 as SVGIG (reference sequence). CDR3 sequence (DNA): TGTGCCTGGAGCGACAATTCCCCCGGTTATGGCTACCCCTTC. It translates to CAWSDNSPGYGYPF.

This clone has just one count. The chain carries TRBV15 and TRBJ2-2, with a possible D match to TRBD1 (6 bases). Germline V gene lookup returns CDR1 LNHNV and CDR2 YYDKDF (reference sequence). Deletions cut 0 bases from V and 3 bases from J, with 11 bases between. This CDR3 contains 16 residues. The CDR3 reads CATSRDRGLDTGELFF. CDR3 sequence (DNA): TGTGCCACCAGCAGAGATAGGGGGTTGGACACCGGGGAGCTGTTTTTT.

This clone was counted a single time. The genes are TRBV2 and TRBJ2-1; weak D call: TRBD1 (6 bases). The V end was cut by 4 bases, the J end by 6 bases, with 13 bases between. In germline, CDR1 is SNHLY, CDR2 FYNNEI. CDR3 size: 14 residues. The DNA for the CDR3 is TGTGCCAGCAGTGGAGTAATAGGGGGCAATGAGCAGTTCTTC. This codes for CASSGVIGGNEQFF.

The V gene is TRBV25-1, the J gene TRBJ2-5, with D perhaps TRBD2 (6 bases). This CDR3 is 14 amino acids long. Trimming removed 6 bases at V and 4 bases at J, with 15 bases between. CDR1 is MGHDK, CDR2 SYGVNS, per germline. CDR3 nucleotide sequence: TGTGCCAGCAGCCCATTAGAGGAGGGAGAGACCCAGTACTTC. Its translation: CASSPLEEGETQYF.

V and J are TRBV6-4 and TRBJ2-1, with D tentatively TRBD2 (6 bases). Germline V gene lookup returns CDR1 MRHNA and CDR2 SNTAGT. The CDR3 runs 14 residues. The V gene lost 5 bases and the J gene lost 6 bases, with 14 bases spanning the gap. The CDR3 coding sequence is TGTGCCAGCAGTCCGACTAGATTAGTCAATGAGCAGTTCTTC. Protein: CASSPTRLVNEQFF.

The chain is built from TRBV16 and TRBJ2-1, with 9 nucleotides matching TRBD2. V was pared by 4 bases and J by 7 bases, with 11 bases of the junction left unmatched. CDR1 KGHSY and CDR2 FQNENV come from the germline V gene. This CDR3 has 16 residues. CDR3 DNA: TGTGCCAGCAGCCCAACCCAGGGACTAGCAGGGAATGAGCAGTTCTTC. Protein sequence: CASSPTQGLAGNEQFF.

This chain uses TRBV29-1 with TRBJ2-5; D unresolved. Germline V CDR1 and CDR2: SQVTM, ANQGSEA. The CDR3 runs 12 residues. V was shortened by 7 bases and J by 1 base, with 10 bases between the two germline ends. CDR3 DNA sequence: TGCAGCGCTGTGGGCAGCCAAGAGACCCAGTACTTC. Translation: CSAVGSQETQYF.

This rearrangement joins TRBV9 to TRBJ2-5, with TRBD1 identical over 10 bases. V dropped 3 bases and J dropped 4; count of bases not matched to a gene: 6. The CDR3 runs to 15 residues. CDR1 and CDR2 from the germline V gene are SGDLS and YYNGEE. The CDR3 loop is CASSAGDRGLETQYF. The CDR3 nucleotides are TGTGCCAGCAGCGCCGGGGACAGGGGTTTAGAGACCCAGTACTTC.

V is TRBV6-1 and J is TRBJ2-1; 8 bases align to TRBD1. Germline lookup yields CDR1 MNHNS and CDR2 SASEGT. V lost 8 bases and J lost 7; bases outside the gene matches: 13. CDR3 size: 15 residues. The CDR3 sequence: CASGPSGGPRNEQFF. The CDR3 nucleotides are TGTGCCAGCGGACCCTCAGGGGGCCCAAGGAATGAGCAGTTCTTC.

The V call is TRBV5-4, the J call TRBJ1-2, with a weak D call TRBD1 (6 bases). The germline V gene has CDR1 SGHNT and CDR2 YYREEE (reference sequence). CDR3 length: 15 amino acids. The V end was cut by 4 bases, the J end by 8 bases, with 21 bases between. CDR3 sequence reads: CASSPKRDTEDGYTF. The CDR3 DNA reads TGTGCCAGCAGCCCAAAGCGGGACACTGAAGACGGCTACACCTTC. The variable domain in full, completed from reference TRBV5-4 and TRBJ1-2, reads ETGVTQSPTHLIKTRGQQVTLRCSSQSGHNTVSWYQQALGQGPQFIFQYYREEENGRGNFPPRFSGLQFPNYSSELNVNALELDDSALYLCASSPKRDTEDGYTFGSGTRLTVV.

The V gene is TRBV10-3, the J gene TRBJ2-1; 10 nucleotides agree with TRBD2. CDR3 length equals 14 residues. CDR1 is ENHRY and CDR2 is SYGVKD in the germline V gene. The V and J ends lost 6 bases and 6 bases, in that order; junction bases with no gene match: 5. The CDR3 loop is CAISKAGGGNEQFF. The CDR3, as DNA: TGTGCCATCAGCAAAGCGGGAGGGGGCAATGAGCAGTTCTTC.

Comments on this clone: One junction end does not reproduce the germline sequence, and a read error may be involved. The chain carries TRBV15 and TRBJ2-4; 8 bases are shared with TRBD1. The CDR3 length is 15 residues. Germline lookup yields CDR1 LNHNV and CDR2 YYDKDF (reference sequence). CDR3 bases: TGTGCCACCAGCGGAGACAGGGGAATCAAAAACATTCAGTACTTC. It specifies CATSGDRGIKNIQYF.

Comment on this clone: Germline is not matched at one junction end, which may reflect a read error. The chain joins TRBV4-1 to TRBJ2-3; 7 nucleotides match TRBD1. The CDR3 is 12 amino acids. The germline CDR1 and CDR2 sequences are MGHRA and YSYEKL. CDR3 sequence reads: CGSSPGGDTQYF. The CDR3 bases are TGCGGCAGCTCCCCAGGGGGAGATACGCAGTATTTT.

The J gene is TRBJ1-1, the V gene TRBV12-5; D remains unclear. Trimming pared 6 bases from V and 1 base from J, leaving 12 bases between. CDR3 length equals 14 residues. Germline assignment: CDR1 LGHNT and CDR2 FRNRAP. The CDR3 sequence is CASGNPSRNTEAFF. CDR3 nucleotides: TGTGCTAGTGGAAACCCTAGCCGGAACACTGAAGCTTTCTTT.